By share, the clone carrying this T cell receptor beta chain ranks as medium-sized. The antigen remains unidentified. The entry originates in a study of T cell repertoires in aging, cancer and after chemotherapy. Losses at the gene ends were 4 bases for V and 4 bases for J; bases not matched to a gene: 6. Germline V lookup: CDR1 SGHDT, CDR2 YYEEEE. This CDR3 is 15 amino acids long. TCR beta rearrangements were amplified from peripheral blood genomic DNA. Study results and caveats: Immunological memory after chemotherapy cannot be judged from the repertoire data. Loss of evenness, beyond lost richness, contributed to age-related TCR diversity decline in cancer patients. Untreated cancer patients had significantly lower blood TCR diversity than age-matched healthy donors.

Rearranged V-D-J TRB sequences were amplified with a mixed TRB-A/B primer pool. Using its own MiXCR run on the multiplex PCR reads, TCRdb lists one record per CDR3 protein. The sample records over 1,500 distinct CDR3 sequences, approximately 28% being singletons. Input material: blood. The V call is TRBV5-6, the J call TRBJ2-3; the match to TRBD1 covers 10 bases. The TCR sequence derives from a human donor with a solid tumor. In DNA, the CDR3 is TGTGCCAGCAGCGGCGGGACAGGGGATGCAGATACGCAGTATTTT. It codes for CASSGGTGDADTQYF.